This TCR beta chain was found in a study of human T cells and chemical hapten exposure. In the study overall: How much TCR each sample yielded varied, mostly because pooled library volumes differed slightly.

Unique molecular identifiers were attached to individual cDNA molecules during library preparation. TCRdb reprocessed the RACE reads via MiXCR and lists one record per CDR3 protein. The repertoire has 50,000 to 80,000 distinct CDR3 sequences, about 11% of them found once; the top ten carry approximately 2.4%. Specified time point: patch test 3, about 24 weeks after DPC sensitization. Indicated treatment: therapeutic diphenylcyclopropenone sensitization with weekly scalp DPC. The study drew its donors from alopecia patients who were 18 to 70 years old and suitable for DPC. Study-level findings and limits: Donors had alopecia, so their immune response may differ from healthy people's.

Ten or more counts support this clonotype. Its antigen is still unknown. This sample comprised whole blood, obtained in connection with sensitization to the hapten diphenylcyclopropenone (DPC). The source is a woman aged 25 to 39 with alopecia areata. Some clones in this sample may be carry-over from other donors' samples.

The CDR3 coding sequence is TGCGCCAGCAGCCAAGATCCCTCCTATCAGCCCCAGCATTTT. Residues: CASSQDPSYQPQHF. This chain connects TRBV4-3 to TRBJ1-5, with D uncertain. The CDR3 length is 14 residues. The germline V and J ends were trimmed by 0 bases and 5 bases, with 8 bases remaining between them. Looked up from germline, CDR1 is LGHNA and CDR2 is YSLEER.